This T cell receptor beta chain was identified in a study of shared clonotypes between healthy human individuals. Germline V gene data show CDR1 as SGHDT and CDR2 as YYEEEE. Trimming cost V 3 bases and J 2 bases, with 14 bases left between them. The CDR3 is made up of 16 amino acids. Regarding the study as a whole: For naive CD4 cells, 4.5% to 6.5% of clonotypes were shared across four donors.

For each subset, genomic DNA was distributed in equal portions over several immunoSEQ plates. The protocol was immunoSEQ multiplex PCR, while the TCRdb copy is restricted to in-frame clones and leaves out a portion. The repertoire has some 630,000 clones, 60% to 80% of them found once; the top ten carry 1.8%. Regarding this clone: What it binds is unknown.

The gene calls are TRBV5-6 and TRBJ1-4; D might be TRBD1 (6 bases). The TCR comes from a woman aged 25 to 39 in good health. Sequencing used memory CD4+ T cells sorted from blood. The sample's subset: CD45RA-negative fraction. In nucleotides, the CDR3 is TGTGCCAGCAGCTCGCGCGAGGGGGGGACTAATGAAAAACTGTTTTTT. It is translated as CASSSREGGTNEKLFF.